Listed below are T cell receptor beta chains from one sample, sequenced in a study of monozygotic twins with inflammatory bowel disease. With the 5' RACE reads reprocessed, TCRdb shows one record per CDR3 protein and no DNA. The sample includes some 210,000 distinct CDR3 sequences. The specimen sequenced was blood. Source of these receptors: a human donor with ulcerative colitis or Crohn's disease, or a healthy co-twin of an affected twin (not recorded which). Each CDR3 is given with its conserved first and last residue.

J,length,V,CDR3
TRBJ2-7,15,TRBV5-5,CASSPNGQGSYEQYF
TRBJ1-5,22,TRBV5-4,CASSLGWKGVTAGVLSNQPQHF
TRBJ2-3,13,TRBV7-9,CASSSPNIDTQYF
TRBJ1-1,14,TRBV15,CATSREGTDTEAFF
TRBJ2-5,19,TRBV21-1,CASSKFDTSGGTTWETQYF
TRBJ2-2,18,TRBV24-1,CATSDRSTSGGAAGELFF
TRBJ2-3,15,TRBV6-1,CASSRTEFTTDTQYF
TRBJ2-3,15,TRBV19,CASSIAGRTTDTQYF
TRBJ1-6,15,TRBV11-2,CASSLAAAGKMSLHF
TRBJ1-3,17,TRBV7-9,CASSSLRPGLSGNTIYF
TRBJ2-5,15,TRBV5-6,CASSLRRLAKETQYF
TRBJ1-6,12,TRBV19,CASSVGRSPLHF
TRBJ1-1,14,TRBV3-1,CASSQAGMNTEAFF
TRBJ2-5,16,TRBV9,CASSVAPSPRQETQYF
TRBJ1-1,18,TRBV5-1,CASSWEGRGTGRNTEAFF
TRBJ2-7,16,TRBV7-8,CASSLGTRQRSYEQYF
TRBJ2-3,14,TRBV12-3/TRBV12-4,CASSKMTYTDTQYF
TRBJ1-2,16,TRBV21-1,CASSKARGPYNYGYTF
TRBJ2-7,15,TRBV12-3/TRBV12-4,CASSLGGTGNYEQYF
TRBJ1-1,14,TRBV6-5,CASRSTGRRTEAFF
TRBJ1-2,16,TRBV11-2,CASSLAFDPGVYGYTF
TRBJ2-7,16,TRBV5-1,CASSLAYGPSVHEQYF
TRBJ1-2,15,TRBV6-5,CASSSRTGFKRGYTF
TRBJ1-5,18,TRBV6-1,CASSDRTALKYSNQPQHF
TRBJ1-5,16,TRBV18,CASSPPQGANNQPQHF
TRBJ1-6,13,TRBV20-1,CSATQGAESPLHF
TRBJ1-1,13,TRBV29-1,CSVDANRNTEAFF
TRBJ1-4,15,TRBV7-9,CASSAPGTADEKLFF
TRBJ1-2,13,TRBV6-5,CASRDPRIIGYTF
TRBJ1-1,17,TRBV20-1,CSARDRGQGSMNTEAFF
TRBJ2-1,14,TRBV19,CAVSGTSGYNEQFF
TRBJ1-3,15,TRBV5-1,CASSLKTDSGNTIYF
TRBJ1-1,15,TRBV5-1,CASSFQGTANTEAFF
TRBJ2-7,15,TRBV5-1,CASSRDRVGSYEQYF
TRBJ1-2,13,TRBV20-1,CSARRGDWYGYTF
TRBJ1-4,14,TRBV29-1,CSVERVRGTEKLFF
TRBJ2-7,15,TRBV7-9,CASTWGGVGTYEQYF
TRBJ1-1,17,TRBV18,CASSPIQGKIGSTEAFF
TRBJ1-1,16,TRBV20-1,CSASHPGDRGRTEAFF
TRBJ2-1,15,TRBV5-5,CASSYGQSSYNEQFF
TRBJ1-2,13,TRBV27,CATGTSGDYGYTF
TRBJ1-4,14,TRBV5-4,CASSLDGPQGKLFF
TRBJ2-7,16,TRBV25-1,CASSSRTGLGPYEQYF
TRBJ2-7,14,TRBV3-1,CASSGSGEKPEQYF
TRBJ2-3,17,TRBV12-3/TRBV12-4,CASSVPQQGVRTDTQYF
TRBJ2-7,15,TRBV5-1,CASSLEGGTEYEQYF
TRBJ2-4,14,TRBV7-2,CASSVGGVKNIQYF
TRBJ1-2,14,TRBV5-1,CASSLRGLSYGYTF
TRBJ2-1,13,TRBV20-1,CSAPLSSSYEQFF
TRBJ1-5,16,TRBV12-3/TRBV12-4,CASSPGGGLGNQPQHF
TRBJ1-1,13,TRBV25-1,CASSEGAGPLSFF
TRBJ2-5,14,TRBV12-3/TRBV12-4,CASSPAGGQETQYF
TRBJ2-1,15,TRBV5-1,CASSEGLAGVNEQFF
TRBJ2-7,14,TRBV6-6,CASRPGLRSYEQYF